The rows below give T cell receptor beta chains drawn from one sample of a study of Graves' ophthalmopathy and Graves' hyperthyroidism. TCRdb re-analysed the multiplex PCR reads in MiXCR, keeping a single row per CDR3 protein. Altogether about 180,000 distinct CDR3 sequences are present, 30% to 45% being singletons, with the ten largest covering less than 6%. Sequencing input: peripheral blood. All receptors derive from a woman aged 40 to 49 with Graves' ophthalmopathy. CDR3s leave out the opening cysteine and the closing phenylalanine or tryptophan.

v_call,cdr3_aa
TRBV20-1,SARGARGNQPQH
TRBV6-1,ASSEGVRVSNQPQH
TRBV12-3/TRBV12-4,ASRPWEFDEQY
TRBV6-1,ASSEGGFYGVTSYEQY
TRBV3-1,ASSRGQGVSNYGYT
TRBV28,ASRQGTGGIGQY
TRBV19,ASSLGERHT
TRBV5-1,ASSLGSVKLETQY
TRBV2,ASSGTSGSNEQY
TRBV6-2/TRBV6-3,ASSYKGQGPYEQY
TRBV19,ASSMSGRRNSPLH
TRBV28,ASRSPTGTEVRRELF
TRBV5-1,ASSPGQGIASGYT
TRBV15,ATNQGYHTEAF
TRBV6-5,ASSLSGGVNTEAS
TRBV27,ASSFSRYEDEQY
TRBV12-3/TRBV12-4,ASRGTGQNYEQY
TRBV5-6,ASSLVSNTGELF
TRBV6-5,ASSSGTGMNTEAF
TRBV13,ASSLPLRETQY
TRBV28,ASRYGGSYEQY
TRBV19,ASSIGTGVGSSYEQY
TRBV7-3,ASSFQVPTGLANTGELF
TRBV3-1,ASSLGWGGKNTEAF
TRBV12-3/TRBV12-4,ASSPGQGRAF